Below are 16 T cell receptor beta chains sequenced from a single sample in a study of T cell responses to AZD1222 COVID-19 vaccine. Assay used: immunoSEQ multiplex PCR; TCRdb lists only in-frame clones, some missing. The profile shows around 65,000 clones, less than 85% of them singletons. This specimen was peripheral blood, taken 28 days after the second AZD1222 dose. The receptors shown here come from an adult who received the AZD1222 COVID-19 vaccine.

The CDR3: CASKPRQGSEQYF. CDR3 in DNA: TGTGCCAGTAAACCCCGACAGGGGTCCGAGCAGTACTTC. The chain combines TRBV19 with TRBJ2-7; the match to TRBD1 covers 8 bases. Germline values: CDR1 LNHDA, CDR2 SQIVND (reference sequence). CDR3 length: 13 amino acids. Unmatched junction bases numbered 8, after V lost 7 bases and J lost 6 bases.

V is TRBV27 and J is TRBJ2-1, with 7 bases identical to TRBD2. The CDR3 length is 14 residues. V lost 4 bases and J lost 4; bases outside the gene matches: 4. Germline assignment: CDR1 MNHEY and CDR2 SMNVEV (reference sequence). The CDR3 protein is CASSSRDYYNEQFF. The CDR3 coding sequence is TGTGCCAGCAGTTCACGGGACTATTACAATGAGCAGTTCTTC.

The gene calls are TRBV2 and TRBJ2-7; 10 bases agree with TRBD2. Germline values: CDR1 SNHLY, CDR2 FYNNEI. CDR3 size: 12 residues. J was trimmed by 5 bases and V by 8 bases; bases with no gene match: 3. This CDR3 is CASLLAGDEQYF. In nucleotides, the CDR3 is TGTGCCAGCCTCCTAGCGGGAGACGAGCAGTACTTC.

The V gene is TRBV10-3, the J gene TRBJ2-1; D may be TRBD1 (6 bases). The CDR3 runs to 12 residues. V was cut by 4 bases and J by 9 bases, with 10 bases left in between. Germline CDR1 reads ENHRY; CDR2 reads SYGVKD. The CDR3 sequence: CAISARGSEQFF. In DNA form, the CDR3 reads TGTGCCATCAGTGCTAGGGGGAGTGAGCAGTTCTTC.

As DNA, the CDR3 is TGTGCCAGCAGCGTAACGAGGGACCCAACCGGGGAGCTGTTTTTT. This translates into CASSVTRDPTGELFF. V and J are TRBV9 and TRBJ2-2; D may be TRBD1 or TRBD2 (5 bases each). Germline V gene lookup returns CDR1 SGDLS and CDR2 YYNGEE. V was pared by 1 base and J by 5 bases, with 12 bases between. CDR3 length equals 15 residues.

By share, this clone counts as medium-sized (0.01 to 0.1%). Other DNA sequences in the sample encode the same CDR3. The rearrangement uses TRBV11-2 and TRBJ1-2; 7 bases are shared with TRBD1. CDR1 is SGHAT and CDR2 is FQNNGV in the germline V gene. The CDR3 is 13 amino acids. The junction had 5 bases not matched to a gene; V was cut back by 5 bases and J by 5 bases. This chain's CDR3 is CASSPGQDYGYTF. The CDR3 DNA reads as TGTGCCAGCAGCCCCGGACAGGATTATGGCTACACCTTC. Complete variable domain (other parts from reference TRBV11-2 and TRBJ1-2): EAGVAQSPRYKIIEKRQSVAFWCNPISGHATLYWYQQILGQGPKLLIQFQNNGVVDDSQLPKDRFSAERLKGVDSTLKIQPAKLEDSAVYLCASSPGQDYGYTFGSGTRLTVV.

This chain connects TRBV18 to TRBJ1-4, with TRBD1 as a possible D gene (5 bases). The CDR3 is made up of 13 amino acids. CDR1 KGHSH and CDR2 LQKENI come from the germline V gene. The V and J ends lost 1 base and 7 bases respectively, with 7 bases between them. DNA for the CDR3: TGTGCCAGCTCACCACGGGACCGTGAAAAACTGTTTTTT. This codes for CASSPRDREKLFF.

The chain is built from TRBV27 and TRBJ1-5; the D is unclear. The CDR3 runs to 12 residues. The V gene lost 2 bases and the J gene lost 9 bases, with 8 bases spanning the gap. Germline V gene sequence: CDR1 MNHEY, CDR2 SMNVEV (reference sequence). CDR3 bases: TGTGCCAGCAGTTTACCCCCCGGGCCCCAGCATTTT. Protein: CASSLPPGPQHF.

The chain uses TRBV5-1 and TRBJ1-5; a possible D gene is TRBD1 (6 bases). With 4 bases removed from V and 10 bases from J, the gap between germline ends came to 21 bases. Germline-derived CDR1 and CDR2 are SGHRS and YFSETQ. The CDR3 length is 15 residues. The CDR3 sequence is CASSEERQGLSPQHF. The DNA of the CDR3 is TGCGCCAGCAGCGAAGAGCGGCAGGGGTTATCACCCCAGCATTTT.

This chain links TRBV4-1 with TRBJ1-2; D unclear. Germline CDR1 and CDR2: MGHRA and YSYEKL. This CDR3 spans 16 amino acids. V was trimmed by 0 bases and J by 2 bases, leaving 13 bases between them. For the CDR3, the DNA is TGCGCCAGCAGCCAAGATAGGGTTCCTAAAAACTATGGCTACACCTTC. Residues: CASSQDRVPKNYGYTF.

This chain uses TRBV2 with TRBJ2-5; D is unclear. This CDR3 has 12 amino acids. V was cut by 6 bases and J by 4 bases, with 9 bases left in between. Germline assignment: CDR1 SNHLY and CDR2 FYNNEI. The CDR3 nucleotides are TGTGCCAGCAGGGTTGGGATAGAGACCCAGTACTTC. Its translation: CASRVGIETQYF. Full variable domain (rest looked up from reference TRBV2 and TRBJ2-5): EPEVTQTPSHQVTQMGQEVILRCVPISNHLYFYWYRQILGQKVEFLVSFYNNEISEKSEIFDDQFSVERPDGSNFTLKIRSTKLEDSAMYFCASRVGIETQYFGPGTRLLVL.

This chain uses TRBV4-1 with TRBJ1-2; 9 positions agree with TRBD1. The V segment lost 5 bases and the J segment 8 bases; nucleotides outside the gene matches: 12. The V gene's germline CDR1 is MGHRA and CDR2 YSYEKL. The CDR3 is made up of 15 amino acids. The chain's CDR3 is CASSSRYRGLGGYTF. As DNA, the CDR3 is TGCGCCAGCAGCTCACGCTACAGGGGGCTCGGAGGCTACACCTTC.

The chain links TRBV28 to TRBJ1-6, with 7 nucleotides matching TRBD1. With V trimmed by 6 bases and J by 5 bases, 4 bases remained unmatched. The CDR3 is made up of 14 amino acids. Germline V gene sequence: CDR1 MDHEN, CDR2 SYDVKM. CDR3 DNA sequence: TGTGCCAGCAGGGAACAGGGGAATAATTCACCCCTCCACTTT. Translating it yields CASREQGNNSPLHF.

This clone appeared once. This sequence joins TRBV2 and TRBJ2-3; the D is unclear. The V end lost 7 bases, the J end lost 4 bases, and 6 bases lay between the germline ends. The germline V gene has CDR1 SNHLY and CDR2 FYNNEI. The CDR3 has 11 residues. CDR3 amino acids: CASTLPDTQYF. CDR3 bases: TGTGCCAGCACCCTCCCAGATACGCAGTATTTT.

This clone was observed many times. V gene TRBV6-5 combines with J gene TRBJ1-2; 8 nucleotides match TRBD1. From germline, CDR1 is MNHEY and CDR2 SVGAGI. The CDR3 has 14 residues. The V and J ends lost 6 bases and 5 bases, in that order; junction bases with no gene match: 8. CDR3 sequence (DNA): TGTGCCAGCAGCCCGACAGGGGTCACGTATGGCTACACCTTC. Its translation: CASSPTGVTYGYTF.

This chain joins TRBV27 and TRBJ2-5; possible D gene TRBD2, 6 bases. The germline gives CDR1 MNHEY, CDR2 SMNVEV (reference sequence). The CDR3 consists of 14 residues. V shed 5 bases and J shed 5 bases, with 15 bases lying between them. The CDR3 DNA reads as TGTGCCAGCAGTCGTCCAGGGACTTATGAGACCCAGTACTTC. This translates into CASSRPGTYETQYF.